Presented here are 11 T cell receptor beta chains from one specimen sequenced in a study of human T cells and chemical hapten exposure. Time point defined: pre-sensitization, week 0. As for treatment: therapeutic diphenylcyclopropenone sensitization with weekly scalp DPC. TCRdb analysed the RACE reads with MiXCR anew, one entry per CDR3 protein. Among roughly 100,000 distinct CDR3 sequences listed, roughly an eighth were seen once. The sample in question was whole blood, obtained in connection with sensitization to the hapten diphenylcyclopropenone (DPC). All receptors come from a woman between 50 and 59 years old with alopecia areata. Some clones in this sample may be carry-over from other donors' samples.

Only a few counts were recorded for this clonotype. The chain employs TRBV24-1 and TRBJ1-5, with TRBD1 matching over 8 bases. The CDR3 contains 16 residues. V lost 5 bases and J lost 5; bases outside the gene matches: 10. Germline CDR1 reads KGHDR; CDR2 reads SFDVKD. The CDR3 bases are TGTGCCACCAGTGGAGCAGGGGGCGCTTTCGATCAGCCCCAGCATTTT. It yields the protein CATSGAGGAFDQPQHF.

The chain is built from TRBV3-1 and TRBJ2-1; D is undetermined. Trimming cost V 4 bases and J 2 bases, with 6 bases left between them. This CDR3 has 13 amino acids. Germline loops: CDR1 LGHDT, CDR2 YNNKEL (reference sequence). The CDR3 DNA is TGTGCCAGCAGCCCGACGGCCTACAATGAGCAGTTCTTC. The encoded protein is CASSPTAYNEQFF.

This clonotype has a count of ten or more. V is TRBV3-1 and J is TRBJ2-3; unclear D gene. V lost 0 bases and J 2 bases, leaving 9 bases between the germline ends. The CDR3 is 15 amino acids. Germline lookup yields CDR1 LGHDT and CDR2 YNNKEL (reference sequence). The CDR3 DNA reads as TGTGCCAGCAGCCAAGATCAAGTGTACACAGATACGCAGTATTTT. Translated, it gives CASSQDQVYTDTQYF.

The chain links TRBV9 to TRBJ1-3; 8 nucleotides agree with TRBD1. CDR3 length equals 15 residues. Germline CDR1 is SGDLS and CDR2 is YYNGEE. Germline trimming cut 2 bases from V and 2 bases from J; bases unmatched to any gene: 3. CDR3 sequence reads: CASSVGQGAGNTIYF. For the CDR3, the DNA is TGTGCCAGCAGCGTTGGACAGGGCGCTGGAAACACCATATATTTT.

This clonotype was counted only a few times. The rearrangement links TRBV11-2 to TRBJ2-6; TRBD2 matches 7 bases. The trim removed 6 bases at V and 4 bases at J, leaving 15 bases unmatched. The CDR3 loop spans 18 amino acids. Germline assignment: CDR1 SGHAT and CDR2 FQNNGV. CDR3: CASRGGWTPQSGANVLTF. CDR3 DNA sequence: TGTGCCAGCAGGGGGGGGTGGACACCCCAATCCGGGGCCAACGTCCTGACTTTC.

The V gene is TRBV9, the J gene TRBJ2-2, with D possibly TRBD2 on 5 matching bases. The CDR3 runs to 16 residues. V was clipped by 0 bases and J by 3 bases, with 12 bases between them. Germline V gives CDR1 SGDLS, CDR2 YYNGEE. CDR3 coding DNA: TGTGCCAGCAGCGTAGCTGGGAGAACTTACACCGGGGAGCTGTTTTTT. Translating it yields CASSVAGRTYTGELFF.

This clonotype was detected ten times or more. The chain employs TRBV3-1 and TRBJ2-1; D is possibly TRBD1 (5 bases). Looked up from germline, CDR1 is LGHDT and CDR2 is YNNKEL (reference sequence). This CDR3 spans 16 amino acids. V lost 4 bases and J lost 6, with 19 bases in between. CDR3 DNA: TGTGCCAGCAGCCCGTACCGACAGTCCCAATTCAATGAGCAGTTCTTC. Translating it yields CASSPYRQSQFNEQFF.

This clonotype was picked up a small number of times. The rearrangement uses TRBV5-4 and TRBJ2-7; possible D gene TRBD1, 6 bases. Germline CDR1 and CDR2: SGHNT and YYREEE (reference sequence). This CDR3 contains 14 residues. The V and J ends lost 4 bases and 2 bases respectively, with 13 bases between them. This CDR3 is CASSDLPGAYEQYF. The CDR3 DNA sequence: TGTGCCAGCAGCGATCTGCCAGGGGCCTACGAGCAGTACTTC.

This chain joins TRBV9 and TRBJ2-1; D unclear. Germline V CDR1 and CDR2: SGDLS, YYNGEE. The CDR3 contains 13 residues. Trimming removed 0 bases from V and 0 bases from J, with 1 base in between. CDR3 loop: CASSVVSYNEQFF. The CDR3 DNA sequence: TGTGCCAGCAGCGTAGTCTCCTACAATGAGCAGTTCTTC.

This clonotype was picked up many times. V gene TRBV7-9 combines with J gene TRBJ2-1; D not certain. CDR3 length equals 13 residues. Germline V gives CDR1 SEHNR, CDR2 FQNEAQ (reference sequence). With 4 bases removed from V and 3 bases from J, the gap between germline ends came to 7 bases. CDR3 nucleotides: TGTGCCAGCAGCTCCCCCAGCTACAATGAGCAGTTCTTC. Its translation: CASSSPSYNEQFF.

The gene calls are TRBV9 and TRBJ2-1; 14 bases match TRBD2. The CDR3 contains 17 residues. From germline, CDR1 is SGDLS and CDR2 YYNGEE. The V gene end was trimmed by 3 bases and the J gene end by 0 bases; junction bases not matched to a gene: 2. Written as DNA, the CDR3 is TGTGCCAGCAGCGGAGGGACTAGCGGGAGCTCCTACAATGAGCAGTTCTTC. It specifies CASSGGTSGSSYNEQFF.